This T cell receptor (beta chain) comes out of a study of PD-1 blockade in classical Hodgkin lymphoma. The germline CDR1 and CDR2 sequences are ENHRY and SYGVKD. This CDR3 has 12 amino acids. Trimming shortened V by 3 bases and J by 5 bases, and 8 bases separated the two germline ends. Indicated time point: cycle 4 day 1 (C4D1), after 6 weeks of nivolumab. Following autologous stem cell transplantation, relapse occurred in every patient, and exposure to brentuximab vedotin varied. This table comes from immunoSEQ multiplex PCR, and its TCRdb copy is limited to in-frame clones, with some not included. The sample consists of over 80,000 clones, roughly 78% of them appearing once. Overall study results and limits: Lower baseline TCR diversity was reported for newly diagnosed patients than for healthy donors. Repertoire differences have undefined causes, possibly disease activity or prior therapy. By C4D1 there was a significant rise in CD4+ TCR diversity but not in CD8+ TCR diversity. The study found complete responders had baseline diversity similar to newly diagnosed patients.

Remarks on this clone: Its antigen is not identified.

This specimen consisted of peripheral blood mononuclear cells (PBMCs), obtained before the fourth cycle of nivolumab. The V call is TRBV10-3, the J call TRBJ2-7, with D hard to call. This TCR was sampled from a human donor with classical Hodgkin lymphoma. CDR3 sequence: CAISDYSDEQYF. CDR3 DNA: TGTGCCATCAGTGATTACTCTGACGAGCAGTACTTC.